This T cell receptor beta chain was sequenced during a study of T cell responses to AZD1222 COVID-19 vaccine. With 0 bases removed from V and 8 bases from J, the gap between germline ends came to 12 bases. The CDR3 is made up of 15 amino acids. CDR1 and CDR2 from the germline V gene are SGDLS and YYNGEE. Only in-frame clones appear in the TCRdb table, and some are missing; sequencing was by immunoSEQ multiplex PCR. There are about 110,000 clones in the sample; roughly 87% occur only once, and less than 4% lies in the top ten. The sequence derives from an adult in good health. The chain uses TRBV9 and TRBJ1-6; TRBD1 might be the D (6 bases). This sample comprised peripheral blood, obtained on day 0 of MenACWY control vaccination. CDR3 DNA: TGTGCCAGCAGCGTAGCGCAGGGGAAGGATTCACCCCTCCACTTT. Its protein product is CASSVAQGKDSPLHF.